This T cell receptor beta chain was recorded in a study of T cell changes during pregnancy in multiple sclerosis. Produced via immunoSEQ multiplex PCR; TCRdb's table is partial and in-frame only. The data show 35,000 to 50,000 clones, around 90% seen once. CDR3 length: 15 residues. Germline assignment: CDR1 MNHEY and CDR2 SVGAGI. J gave up 7 bases and V 0 bases, and 8 bases lay outside the gene matches. The source is a female donor with multiple sclerosis, enrolled in a pregnancy study. This chain uses TRBV6-5 with TRBJ2-7, with TRBD1 identical over 8 bases. Sequencing used CD4+ T cells from peripheral blood mononuclear cells, obtained in the first trimester of pregnancy. DNA of the CDR3: TGTGCCAGCAGTTACTCGCAGACAGGGGCGAGGGAGCAGTACTTC. It specifies CASSYSQTGAREQYF.